One and the same sample provided the 9 T cell receptor beta chains below, sequenced in a study of response to subunit inactivated influenza vaccine. TCRdb processed the RT-PCR reads anew with MiXCR; each CDR3 protein has one entry. Of just over 300,000 distinct CDR3 sequences in the sample, roughly 22% were seen once. Sequencing was performed on PBMCs from blood, taken around 22 months after vaccination. Receptors originate from a man aged 45 to 70 who received an inactivated influenza vaccine.

The sample holds a few counts of this clonotype. The V call is TRBV5-4, the J call TRBJ1-1; a weak D match, TRBD1 (6 bases). The CDR3 sequence is 15 residues long. The ends were cut back, 1 base at V and 3 bases at J, with 13 bases in the middle. Germline CDR1 SGHNT, CDR2 YYREEE (reference sequence). CDR3 sequence (DNA): TGTGCCAGCAGCTTGTGGCGGGGGCGGGACACTGAAGCTTTCTTT. It is translated as CASSLWRGRDTEAFF. Looking up the rest from reference TRBV5-4 and TRBJ1-1 gives the full variable domain: ETGVTQSPTHLIKTRGQQVTLRCSSQSGHNTVSWYQQALGQGPQFIFQYYREEENGRGNFPPRFSGLQFPNYSSELNVNALELDDSALYLCASSLWRGRDTEAFFGQGTRLTVV.

At least ten counts were recorded for this clonotype. The V call is TRBV4-1, the J call TRBJ1-1; possibly TRBD1 for D (5 bases). The CDR3 has 16 amino acids. Germline CDR1 is MGHRA and CDR2 is YSYEKL. The V gene lost 0 bases and the J gene lost 4 bases, with 15 bases spanning the gap. For the CDR3, the DNA is TGCGCCAGCAGCCAAGATGGGGCGGGGGTGGGCACTGAAGCTTTCTTT. The encoded protein is CASSQDGAGVGTEAFF.

V and J are TRBV20-1 and TRBJ1-3; no definite D call. The CDR3 contains 15 residues. V was pared by 0 bases and J by 1 base, with 10 bases between. Germline loops: CDR1 DFQATT, CDR2 SNEGSKA (reference sequence). The CDR3 DNA reads TGCAGTGCTAGAGATGGTTCGGGATCTGGAAACACCATATATTTT. It translates to CSARDGSGSGNTIYF.

This clonotype was seen once. This chain connects TRBV6-2 or TRBV6-3 to TRBJ2-1; D is unclear. CDR1 and CDR2 from the germline V gene are MNHEY and SVGEGT. The CDR3 runs 12 residues. V dropped 6 bases and J dropped 10 bases, with 13 bases sitting between them. The CDR3: CASSHNSDEQFF. CDR3 coding DNA: TGTGCCAGCAGCCACAATTCGGACGAGCAGTTCTTC.

This clonotype was counted between two and nine times. In DNA form, the CDR3 reads TGCAGTGCTAGACCGGCCCTTGAAGCTTTCTTT. Residues: CSARPALEAFF. This chain uses TRBV20-1 with TRBJ1-1; D gene ambiguous. Per germline, CDR1 DFQATT and CDR2 SNEGSKA (reference sequence). The CDR3 runs 11 residues. The germline V and J ends were trimmed by 2 bases and 7 bases, with 8 bases remaining between them.

This clonotype showed up just a few times. The chain links TRBV24-1 to TRBJ1-1, with D tentatively TRBD1 (6 bases). V lost 11 bases and J 7 bases, leaving 34 bases between the germline ends. Germline V gene sequence: CDR1 KGHDR, CDR2 SFDVKD. The CDR3 covers 18 residues. In DNA form, the CDR3 reads TGTGCCAACGAACTCGGGGCGAACTCGAAAATGCGGGACAATGAAGCTTTCTTT. Translating gives CANELGANSKMRDNEAFF.

This clonotype has a single count. A junction boundary mismatches the germline segment, possibly from a read error. The rearrangement links TRBV15 to TRBJ2-3; no reliable D call. Germline assignment: CDR1 LNHNV and CDR2 YYDKDF (reference sequence). This CDR3 has 14 residues. CDR3 region: CATSRDRLRDTQYF. The CDR3 coding sequence is TGTGCCACCAGCAGAGATAGACTCAGAGATACGCAGTATTTC.

This clonotype was counted ten times or more. V is TRBV6-6 and J is TRBJ1-5; D unclear. With 5 bases removed from V and 7 bases from J, the gap between germline ends came to 9 bases. There are 12 residues in the CDR3. Germline V gives CDR1 MNHNY, CDR2 SVGAGI (reference sequence). The CDR3 sequence is CASSRVGQPQHF. CDR3 in DNA: TGTGCCAGCAGTCGGGTCGGGCAGCCCCAGCATTTT.

This clonotype was recorded many times. The gene calls are TRBV19 and TRBJ1-3; D remains ambiguous. V was trimmed by 4 bases and J by 8 bases, leaving 12 bases between them. CDR3 length: 13 residues. Germline CDR1 and CDR2: LNHDA and SQIVND (reference sequence). As DNA, the CDR3 is TGTGCCAGTAGTACGACCTTAGCGGACACCATATATTTT. It translates to CASSTTLADTIYF.